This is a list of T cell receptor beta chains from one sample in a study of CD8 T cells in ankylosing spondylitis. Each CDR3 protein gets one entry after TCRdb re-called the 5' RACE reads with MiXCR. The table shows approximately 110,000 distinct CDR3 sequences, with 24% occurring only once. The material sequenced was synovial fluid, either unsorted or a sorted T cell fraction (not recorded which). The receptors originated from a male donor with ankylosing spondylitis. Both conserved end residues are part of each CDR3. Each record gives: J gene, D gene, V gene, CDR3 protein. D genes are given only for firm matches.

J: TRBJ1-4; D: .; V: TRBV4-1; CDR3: CASSQDRRGRAREKLFF
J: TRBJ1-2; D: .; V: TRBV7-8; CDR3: CASSLGTTAYGYTF
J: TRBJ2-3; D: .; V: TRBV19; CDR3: CASKLGLSTDTQYF
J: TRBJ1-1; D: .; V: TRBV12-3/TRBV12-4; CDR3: CASSLVPRNTEAFF
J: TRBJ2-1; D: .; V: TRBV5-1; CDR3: CASSLDGPRYEQFF
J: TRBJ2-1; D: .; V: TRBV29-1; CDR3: CSTAGSYNEQFF
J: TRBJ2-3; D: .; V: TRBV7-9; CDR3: CASSPEGLDTDTQYF
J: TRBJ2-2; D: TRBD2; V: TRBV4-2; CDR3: CASRVPGGNTGELFF
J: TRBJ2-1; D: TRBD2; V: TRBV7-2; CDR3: CASSLGLAGDVEQFF
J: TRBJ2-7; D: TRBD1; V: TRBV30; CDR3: CAWDLPGQGTYEQYF
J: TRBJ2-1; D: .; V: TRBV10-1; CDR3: CASGLTGSYNEQFF
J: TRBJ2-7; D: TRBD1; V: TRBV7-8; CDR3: CASSPRTGPAEQYF
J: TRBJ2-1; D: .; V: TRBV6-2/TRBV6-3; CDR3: CASMARGQVASNEQFF
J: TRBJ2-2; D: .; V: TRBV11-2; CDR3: CASSQPGYGELFF
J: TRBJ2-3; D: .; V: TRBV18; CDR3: CASSPSGGFTDTQYF
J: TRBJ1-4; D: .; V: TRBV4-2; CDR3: CASSHARGSTNEKLFF
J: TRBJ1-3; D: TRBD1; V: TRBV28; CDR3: CASSDPTGRRGNTIYF
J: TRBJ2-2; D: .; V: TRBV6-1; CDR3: CASSQSPSGDTGELFF
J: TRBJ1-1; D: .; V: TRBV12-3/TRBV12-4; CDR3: CASRTALNTEAFF
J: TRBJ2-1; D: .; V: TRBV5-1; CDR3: CASSLREDRNNEQFF
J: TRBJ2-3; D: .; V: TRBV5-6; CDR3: CASSPLGKNTDTQYF
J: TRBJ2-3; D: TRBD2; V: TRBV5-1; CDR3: CASSTRTSGASTDTQYF
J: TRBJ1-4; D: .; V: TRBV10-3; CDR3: CASRTAAGEKLFF
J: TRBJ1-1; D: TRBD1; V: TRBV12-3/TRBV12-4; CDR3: CASSRDRGNSEAFF
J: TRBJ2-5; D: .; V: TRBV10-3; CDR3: CAISESREETQYF
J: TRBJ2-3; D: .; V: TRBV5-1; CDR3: CASSLEFPGTDTQYF
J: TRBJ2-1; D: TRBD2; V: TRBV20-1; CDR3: CSAYSGLAYNEQFF
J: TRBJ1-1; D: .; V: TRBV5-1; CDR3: CASSFGGDTEAFF
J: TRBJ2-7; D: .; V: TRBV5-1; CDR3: CASSLVDSWDEQYF
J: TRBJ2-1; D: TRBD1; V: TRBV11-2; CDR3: CASTPSETGVDEQFF
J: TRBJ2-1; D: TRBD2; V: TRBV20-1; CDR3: CSAGPMVVAGGNEQFF
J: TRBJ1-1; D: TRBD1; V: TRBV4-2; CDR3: CASSQHSGQADPAAFF
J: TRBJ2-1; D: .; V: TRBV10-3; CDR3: CAISDRDYNEQFF
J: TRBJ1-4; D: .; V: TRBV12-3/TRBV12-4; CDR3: CASSFSSGKLFF
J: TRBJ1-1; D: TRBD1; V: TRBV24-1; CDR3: CATRQAGTAEAFF
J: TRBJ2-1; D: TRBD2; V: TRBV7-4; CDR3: CASSAGGSGPSSYNEQFF
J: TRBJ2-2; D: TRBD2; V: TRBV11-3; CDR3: CASSFGTRIAGELFF
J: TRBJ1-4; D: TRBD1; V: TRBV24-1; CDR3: CATSDTGTGDEKLFF
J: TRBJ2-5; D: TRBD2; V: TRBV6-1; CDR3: CASSETSVKETQYF
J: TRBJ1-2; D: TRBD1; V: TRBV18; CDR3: CASSTGTGVGYTF
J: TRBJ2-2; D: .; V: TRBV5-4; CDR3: CASSLARGQNTGELFF
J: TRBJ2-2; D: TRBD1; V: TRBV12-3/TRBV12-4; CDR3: CASSRTGGAGELFF
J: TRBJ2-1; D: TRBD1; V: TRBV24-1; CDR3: CATWDRDYNEQFF
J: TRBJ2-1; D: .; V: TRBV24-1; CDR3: CATSERGPYNEQFF
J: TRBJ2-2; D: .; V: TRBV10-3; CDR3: CAISRRDSDGELFF
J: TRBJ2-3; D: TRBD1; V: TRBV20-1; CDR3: CSAPDRGSTDTQYF
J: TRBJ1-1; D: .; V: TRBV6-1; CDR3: CASRILNTEAFF
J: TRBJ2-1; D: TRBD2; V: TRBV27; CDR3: CASSPLAGPYNEQFF
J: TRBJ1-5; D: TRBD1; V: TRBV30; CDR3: CAWSGQGSNQPQHF
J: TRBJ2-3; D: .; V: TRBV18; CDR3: CASRREAGTDTQYF
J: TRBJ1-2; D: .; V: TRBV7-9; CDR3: CASSSPHGGYTF
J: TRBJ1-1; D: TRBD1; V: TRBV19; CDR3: CASSMRQGMGAEAFF
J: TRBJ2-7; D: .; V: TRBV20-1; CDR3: CSAADSPYEQYF